This T cell receptor (beta chain) was identified in a study of blood T cells in healthy people across ages. CDR1 and CDR2 from the germline V gene are SQVTM and ANQGSEA. This CDR3 is built from 13 residues. Deletions cut 6 bases from V and 5 bases from J, with 17 bases between. Sample-barcoded 5' priming and a J-beta primer mix drove a second PCR of roughly 6 to 12 cycles. Using its own MiXCR run on the 5' RACE reads, TCRdb lists one record per CDR3 protein. Seen here are about 730,000 distinct CDR3 sequences, roughly 47% observed once, and the top ten hold under 25%. The material sequenced was blood. The clonotype was recovered from a woman aged 55-69 years in good health. The rearrangement uses TRBV29-1 and TRBJ2-7, with D possibly TRBD1 on 5 matching bases. CDR3 sequence (DNA): TGCAGCGTCGGTTCGGGCGGACACCACGAGCAGTACTTC. It yields the protein CSVGSGGHHEQYF.